The 16 T cell receptor beta chains below were found in one sample sequenced in a study of identical twins. Using its own MiXCR run on the 5' RACE reads, TCRdb lists one record per CDR3 protein. The sample holds just under 550,000 distinct CDR3 sequences, approximately 16% seen once. The same sample was also used in a study of yellow fever vaccine responses in identical twins.

The sequenced sample was CD4+ T cells sorted from blood. These receptors were collected from a young woman in good health.

CDR3 nucleotides: TGTGCCAGCAGTGAAGCGACTAGCGGGGGGAGCTCCTACAATGAGCAGTTCTTC. This translates into CASSEATSGGSSYNEQFF. This sequence joins TRBV6-1 and TRBJ2-1, with TRBD2 matching over 13 bases. Germline V gene lookup returns CDR1 MNHNS and CDR2 SASEGT. The CDR3 loop spans 18 amino acids. V lost 0 bases and J lost 0; bases outside the gene matches: 2.

This clonotype showed up just a few times. The V and J genes are TRBV9 and TRBJ2-3; 10 nucleotides match TRBD2. This CDR3 has 16 residues. CDR1 and CDR2 from the germline V gene are SGDLS and YYNGEE. The junction had 7 bases not matched to a gene; V was cut back by 4 bases and J by 2 bases. Here the CDR3 reads CASSPHSGGYTDTQYF. The DNA for the CDR3 is TGTGCCAGCAGCCCCCATAGCGGGGGGTACACAGATACGCAGTATTTT.

This clonotype was counted many times. The V call is TRBV20-1, the J call TRBJ1-1; the match to TRBD1 covers 7 bases. The CDR3 extends over 16 amino acids. Germline CDR1 reads DFQATT; CDR2 reads SNEGSKA (reference sequence). The junction had 13 bases not matched to a gene; V was cut back by 2 bases and J by 4 bases. The CDR3 reads CSARLSKRQGPTEAFF. CDR3 nucleotide sequence: TGCAGTGCTAGACTCTCCAAGAGACAGGGACCCACTGAAGCTTTCTTT.

The chain joins TRBV7-8 to TRBJ2-3; 13 nucleotides match TRBD2. This CDR3 is 16 amino acids long. CDR1 is SGHVS, CDR2 FQNEAQ, per germline. J gave up 3 bases and V 5 bases, and 5 bases lay outside the gene matches. In DNA form, the CDR3 reads TGTGCCAGCAGCGGGGGACTAGCGGGAAAAACAGATACGCAGTATTTT. This gives the protein CASSGGLAGKTDTQYF.

This clonotype turned up a few times. The genes are TRBV2 and TRBJ1-1, with 7 bases fitting TRBD1. The CDR3 loop spans 13 amino acids. Germline assignment: CDR1 SNHLY and CDR2 FYNNEI. This chain's CDR3 is CEAGGILDTEAFF. In nucleotides, the CDR3 is TGTGAGGCAGGGGGAATCTTGGACACTGAAGCTTTCTTT. The full variable domain, its missing parts supplied by reference TRBV2 and TRBJ1-1, is EPEVTQTPSHQVTQMGQEVILRCVPISNHLYFYWYRQILGQKVEFLVSFYNNEISEKSEIFDDQFSVERPDGSNFTLKIRSTKLEDSAMYFCEAGGILDTEAFFGQGTRLTVV.

The chain employs TRBV6-1 and TRBJ2-3, with 10 bases that match TRBD2. The CDR3 runs 15 residues. CDR1 MNHNS and CDR2 SASEGT come from the germline V gene. Trimming at V came to 6 bases and at J to 4 bases, leaving 7 bases not matched to a gene. CDR3 region: CASRMVSGRPDTQYF. As DNA, the CDR3 is TGTGCCAGCAGGATGGTTAGCGGGAGGCCAGATACGCAGTATTTT.

The gene calls are TRBV20-1 and TRBJ2-1; no clear D. CDR1 and CDR2 from the germline V gene are DFQATT and SNEGSKA (reference sequence). V lost 4 bases and J lost 2, with 15 bases in between. CDR3 size: 15 residues. In DNA form, the CDR3 reads TGCAGTGCTAAGTTCCTAGAAACACCCTACAATGAGCAGTTCTTC. Translating it yields CSAKFLETPYNEQFF.

The V and J genes are TRBV9 and TRBJ1-1; D is unresolved. This CDR3 spans 15 amino acids. Trimming pared 0 bases from V and 0 bases from J, leaving 9 bases between. Germline V lookup: CDR1 SGDLS, CDR2 YYNGEE. The CDR3 coding sequence is TGTGCCAGCAGCGTAGGTGGCAGCATGAACACTGAAGCTTTCTTT. Protein sequence: CASSVGGSMNTEAFF.

This clonotype was picked up a small number of times. V is TRBV12-3 or TRBV12-4 and J is TRBJ1-1; D not resolved. The V end lost 8 bases, the J end lost 5 bases, and 9 bases lay between the germline ends. The CDR3 extends over 11 amino acids. The CDR3 sequence is CASASATEAFF. As DNA, the CDR3 is TGTGCCAGCGCGTCCGCGACTGAAGCTTTCTTT.

The V gene is TRBV6-1, the J gene TRBJ2-2; 9 bases agree with TRBD1. With 6 bases clipped from V and 1 base from J, the junction kept 9 bases outside the gene matches. The CDR3 spans 17 residues. Per the germline V gene, CDR1 is MNHNS and CDR2 is SASEGT. CDR3 protein: CASSPHPGQGNTGELFF. The DNA for the CDR3 is TGTGCCAGCAGCCCCCATCCGGGACAGGGGAACACCGGGGAGCTGTTTTTT.

The chain carries TRBV20-1 and TRBJ2-1; 7 bases are shared with TRBD1. CDR1 DFQATT and CDR2 SNEGSKA come from the germline V gene (reference sequence). This CDR3 contains 13 residues. V shed 3 bases and J 5 bases; nucleotides not matched to a gene: 4. The CDR3 coding sequence is TGCAGTGCTAGTTTCGGGACAGACAATGAGCAGTTCTTC. Amino acid sequence: CSASFGTDNEQFF.

This clonotype appeared a few times. The gene calls are TRBV5-1 and TRBJ1-6; TRBD1 agrees at 8 bases. The ends lost 4 bases at V and 7 bases at J; junction bases unmatched: 10. Germline V CDR1 and CDR2: SGHRS, YFSETQ. This CDR3 is built from 16 residues. The CDR3 is CASSEIGQGYNSPLHF. CDR3 sequence (DNA): TGCGCCAGCAGCGAGATCGGACAGGGATACAATTCACCCCTCCACTTT.

CDR3 in amino acids: CASSLADRVGNTGYTF. For the CDR3, the DNA is TGTGCCAGCAGTTTAGCCGACAGGGTTGGGAATACTGGCTACACCTTC. The gene calls are TRBV12-3 or TRBV12-4 and TRBJ1-2; 7 nucleotides line up with TRBD1. This CDR3 is 16 amino acids long. J lost 7 bases, V lost 0 bases, and 11 bases had no gene match.

This clonotype showed up just a few times. The chain has TRBV12-3 or TRBV12-4 and TRBJ2-2; 7 bases fit TRBD2. V shed 5 bases, J shed 6 bases, and the junction held 15 bases outside the gene matches. CDR3 length equals 17 residues. CDR3 residues: CASSPPGLRALAGELFF. CDR3 sequence (DNA): TGTGCCAGCAGTCCACCGGGACTAAGGGCACTTGCCGGGGAGCTGTTTTTT.

V usage is TRBV12-3 or TRBV12-4 and J usage is TRBJ1-2; TRBD1 might be the D (5 bases). The V and J ends lost 6 bases and 8 bases respectively, with 19 bases between them. The CDR3 contains 14 residues. The DNA of the CDR3 is TGTGCCAGCAGAACTACCACGTCCCCAGGGGGCTACACCTTC. As protein: CASRTTTSPGGYTF.

This clonotype was seen ten or more times. This sequence joins TRBV5-6 and TRBJ2-5, with 8 bases that match TRBD2. This CDR3 spans 15 amino acids. The ends lost 0 bases at V and 2 bases at J; junction bases unmatched: 3. Germline values: CDR1 SGHDT, CDR2 YYEEEE. The CDR3 is CASSLGLASQETQYF. Written as DNA, the CDR3 is TGTGCCAGCAGCTTGGGACTAGCGTCACAAGAGACCCAGTACTTC.